This entry lists 10 T cell receptor beta chains sequenced from one sample in a study of immune evolution from preneoplasia to lung adenocarcinoma. TCRdb's table, derived via immunoSEQ multiplex PCR, lists solely in-frame clones and lacks some. The table shows several thousand clones, with 75% to 90% occurring only once. Material for sequencing was FFPE lung adenocarcinoma in situ tissue. The receptors originated from a donor of 70 years or more with lung adenocarcinoma.

The CDR3 region is CASSQVRFTEQYF. The CDR3, as DNA: TGTGCCAGCAGCCAAGTCCGATTTACCGAGCAGTACTTC. V and J are TRBV14 and TRBJ2-7; no clear D. The CDR3 spans 13 residues. Germline V gives CDR1 SGHDN, CDR2 FVKESK. The V gene lost 1 base and the J gene lost 6 bases, with 10 bases spanning the gap.

This sequence joins TRBV19 and TRBJ1-2, with a possible D match to TRBD1 (6 bases). The CDR3 consists of 11 residues. The V gene lost 9 bases and the J gene lost 9 bases, with 14 bases spanning the gap. Germline loops: CDR1 LNHDA, CDR2 SQIVND (reference sequence). CDR3 amino acids: CASLAGASYTF. CDR3 coding DNA: TGTGCCAGCTTAGCGGGGGCTAGCTACACCTTC.

This clone was detected only once. The chain is built from TRBV4-2 and TRBJ1-4; no firm D call. CDR1 is LGHNA, CDR2 YNFKEQ, per germline. This CDR3 has 13 residues. V dropped 4 bases and J dropped 8 bases, with 11 bases sitting between them. CDR3 sequence reads: CASSLWTEEKLFF. In DNA, the CDR3 is TGTGCCAGCAGCCTCTGGACGGAGGAAAAACTGTTTTTT.

Only one count was recorded for this clone. V is TRBV4-1 and J is TRBJ1-4; 9 nucleotides agree with TRBD1. The trim removed 6 bases at V and 2 bases at J, leaving 7 bases unmatched. In germline, CDR1 is MGHRA, CDR2 YSYEKL. The CDR3 extends over 16 amino acids. CDR3 in DNA: TGCGCCAGCAGAGACATAACAGGGGGCACTAATGAAAAACTGTTTTTT. It encodes CASRDITGGTNEKLFF.

This clone has a single count. The rearrangement uses TRBV5-1 and TRBJ2-3; no clear D. Germline V lookup: CDR1 SGHRS, CDR2 YFSETQ. This CDR3 is built from 13 residues. Trimming left V 7 bases short and J 0 bases short, with 9 bases between. The CDR3 coding sequence is TGCGCCAGCCAGAGTGCTAGCACAGATACGCAGTATTTT. Its protein is CASQSASTDTQYF.

This rearrangement joins TRBV5-1 to TRBJ2-2; D gene uncertain. Per germline, CDR1 SGHRS and CDR2 YFSETQ. The CDR3 consists of 15 residues. Trimming stripped 4 bases from V and 7 bases from J, with 17 bases between. This chain's CDR3 is CASSSNVQVSGELFF. CDR3 nucleotides: TGCGCCAGCAGCAGTAACGTTCAAGTCAGCGGGGAGCTGTTTTTT.

The V and J genes are TRBV9 and TRBJ1-2; 7 nucleotides agree with TRBD1. This CDR3 region has 14 residues. After removal of 3 bases from V and 5 bases from J, the junction contained 7 bases not matched to a gene. The germline V gene has CDR1 SGDLS and CDR2 YYNGEE. CDR3 coding DNA: TGTGCCAGCAGCGACCTACAGGGGCTTTATGGCTACACCTTC. Residues: CASSDLQGLYGYTF.

This chain links TRBV28 with TRBJ2-1, with a possible D match to TRBD2 (7 bases). V dropped 2 bases and J dropped 9 bases, with 8 bases sitting between them. Germline loops: CDR1 MDHEN, CDR2 SYDVKM. This CDR3 has 12 amino acids. As DNA, the CDR3 is TGTGCCAGCAGTTTAGCGGGGGCTGAGCAGTTCTTC. This sequence encodes CASSLAGAEQFF.

The chain couples TRBV2 to TRBJ2-5, with TRBD1 identical over 9 bases. Losses at the gene ends were 6 bases for V and 4 bases for J; bases not matched to a gene: 6. Looked up from germline, CDR1 is SNHLY and CDR2 is FYNNEI. The CDR3 runs 14 residues. The CDR3 coding sequence is TGTGCCAGCAGAGCCGGGACAGGGCGAGAGACCCAGTACTTC. It specifies CASRAGTGRETQYF.

This clone was picked up one time. This chain connects TRBV5-1 to TRBJ2-7, with 9 bases matching TRBD1. CDR1 and CDR2 (germline): SGHRS, YFSETQ. This CDR3 contains 15 residues. V lost 4 bases to trimming and J lost 0 bases; unmatched junction nucleotides: 5. CDR3 DNA: TGCGCCAGCAGCCGGACAGGGGATAGCTCCTACGAGCAGTACTTC. This translates into CASSRTGDSSYEQYF.